The 11 T cell receptor beta chains below come from one sample, sequenced in a study of blood T cell repertoires in COVID-19. Produced via immunoSEQ multiplex PCR; TCRdb's table is partial and in-frame only. The data show about 52,000 clones, under 90% seen once. Material for sequencing was peripheral blood. These receptors originate from a man aged 80 or over with active or convalescent COVID-19.

This chain connects TRBV7-9 to TRBJ1-4, with a tentative D call TRBD1 (5 bases). The CDR3 contains 13 residues. CDR1 and CDR2 (germline): SEHNR, FQNEAQ (reference sequence). Trimming stripped 5 bases from V and 7 bases from J, with 11 bases between. In nucleotides, the CDR3 is TGTGCCAGCAGCCCCAAGGGGCCTGAAAAACTGTTTTTT. Amino acid sequence: CASSPKGPEKLFF.

This clone was observed once. The genes are TRBV5-1 and TRBJ2-2; 11 bases are shared with TRBD2. Germline assignment: CDR1 SGHRS and CDR2 YFSETQ. This CDR3 spans 17 amino acids. Trimming took 4 bases from V and 0 from J; bases not matched to a gene: 5. CDR3 DNA: TGCGCCAGCAGCCCAATGACTAGCGGGACGAACACCGGGGAGCTGTTTTTT. This gives the protein CASSPMTSGTNTGELFF.

The V and J genes are TRBV6-2 or TRBV6-3 and TRBJ2-1; 7 bases are shared with TRBD2. The CDR3 runs 16 residues. Per germline, CDR1 MNHEY and CDR2 SVGEGT. The V gene end was trimmed by 2 bases and the J gene end by 0 bases; junction bases not matched to a gene: 4. CDR3 loop: CASSYPRGSSYNEQFF. The CDR3, as DNA: TGTGCCAGCAGTTACCCGCGCGGGAGCTCCTACAATGAGCAGTTCTTC.

The chain joins TRBV5-6 to TRBJ2-3, with D hard to call. Germline CDR1 reads SGHDT; CDR2 reads YYEEEE. V lost 1 base to trimming and J lost 7 bases, with 13 bases between them. The CDR3 spans 14 residues. The CDR3 sequence: CASSLYSAQNTQYF. DNA of the CDR3: TGTGCCAGCAGCTTGTACTCTGCACAGAATACGCAGTATTTT.

The genes are TRBV18 and TRBJ1-2; D may be TRBD1 (6 bases). CDR1 and CDR2 from the germline V gene are KGHSH and LQKENI. Between the trimmed V and J ends, which lost 0 bases and 8 bases, there was a span of 10 bases. The CDR3 is 13 amino acids. CDR3 in DNA: TGTGCCAGCTCACCACCGGCAGGGGTAGGCTACACCTTC. Translation: CASSPPAGVGYTF.

The V and J genes are TRBV7-2 and TRBJ2-7; 7 bases line up with TRBD1. The CDR3 sequence is 12 residues long. V trimming: 4 bases; J trimming: 6 bases; junction bases outside the gene matches: 3. Germline values: CDR1 SGHTA, CDR2 FQGNSA. Here the CDR3 reads CASSSQGFEQYF. CDR3 sequence (DNA): TGTGCCAGCAGCTCACAGGGGTTCGAGCAGTACTTC.

The gene calls are TRBV24-1 and TRBJ2-2; D is perhaps TRBD2 (7 bases). With 4 bases removed from V and 5 bases from J, the gap between germline ends came to 16 bases. The germline V gene encodes CDR1 KGHDR and CDR2 SFDVKD. CDR3 size: 16 residues. CDR3 loop: CATSDPTQGGTGELFF. The CDR3 nucleotides read TGTGCCACCAGTGACCCCACACAGGGAGGGACCGGGGAGCTGTTTTTT.

The chain carries TRBV5-8 and TRBJ2-1, with no clear D. Germline loops: CDR1 SGHTS, CDR2 YDEGEE. The CDR3 is made up of 15 amino acids. Trimming stripped 0 bases from V and 1 base from J, with 8 bases between. The DNA of the CDR3 is TGTGCCAGCAGCTTGGCGGCAGGATCCTACAATGAGCAGTTCTTC. Its translation: CASSLAAGSYNEQFF.

The count of this clone is one. The rearrangement joins TRBV10-1 to TRBJ2-1; TRBD1 is a possible D gene (5 bases). CDR3 length: 14 amino acids. Trimming left V 3 bases short and J 9 bases short, with 15 bases between. Germline V gene lookup returns CDR1 WNHNN and CDR2 SYGVQD (reference sequence). The CDR3 region has the DNA TGCGCCAGCAGTGAAGGGGTAGGAGCAATTGAGCAGTTCTTC. Translating it yields CASSEGVGAIEQFF.

The chain employs TRBV24-1 and TRBJ1-2; TRBD1 might be the D (5 bases). Germline-derived CDR1 and CDR2 are KGHDR and SFDVKD. The CDR3 loop spans 12 amino acids. V was trimmed by 7 bases and J by 7 bases, leaving 12 bases between them. For the CDR3, the DNA is TGTGCCACCAGCAAGGTGGGGGGTGGCTACACCTTC. Residues: CATSKVGGGYTF.

The V call is TRBV5-1, the J call TRBJ2-1; 9 bases map to TRBD1. Losses at the gene ends were 4 bases for V and 4 bases for J; bases not matched to a gene: 6. The CDR3 is 15 residues long. Germline CDR1 SGHRS, CDR2 YFSETQ. CDR3 nucleotide sequence: TGCGCCAGCAGCCTCCAACAGGGGGCTTACAATGAGCAGTTCTTC. This encodes CASSLQQGAYNEQFF.